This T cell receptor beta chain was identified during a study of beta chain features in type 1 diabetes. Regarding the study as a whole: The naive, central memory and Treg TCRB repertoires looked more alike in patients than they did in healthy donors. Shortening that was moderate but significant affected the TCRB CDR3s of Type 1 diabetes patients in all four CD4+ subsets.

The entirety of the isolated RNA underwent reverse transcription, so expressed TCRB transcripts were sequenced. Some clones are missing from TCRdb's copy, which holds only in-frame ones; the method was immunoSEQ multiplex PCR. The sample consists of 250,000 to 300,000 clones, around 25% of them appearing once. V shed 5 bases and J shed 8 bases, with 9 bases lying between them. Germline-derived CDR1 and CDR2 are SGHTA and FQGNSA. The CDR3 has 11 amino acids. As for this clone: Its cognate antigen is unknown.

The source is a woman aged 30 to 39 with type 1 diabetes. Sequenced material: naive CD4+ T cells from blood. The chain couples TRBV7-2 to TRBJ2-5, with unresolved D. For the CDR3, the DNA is TGTGCCAGCAGCCCCCTTTTCACCCAGTACTTC. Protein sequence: CASSPLFTQYF. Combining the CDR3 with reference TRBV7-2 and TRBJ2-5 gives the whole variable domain GAGVSQSPSNKVTEKGKDVELRCDPISGHTALYWYRQSLGQGLEFLIYFQGNSAPDKSGLPSDRFSAERTGGSVSTLTIQRTQQEDSAVYLCASSPLFTQYFGPGTRLLVL.